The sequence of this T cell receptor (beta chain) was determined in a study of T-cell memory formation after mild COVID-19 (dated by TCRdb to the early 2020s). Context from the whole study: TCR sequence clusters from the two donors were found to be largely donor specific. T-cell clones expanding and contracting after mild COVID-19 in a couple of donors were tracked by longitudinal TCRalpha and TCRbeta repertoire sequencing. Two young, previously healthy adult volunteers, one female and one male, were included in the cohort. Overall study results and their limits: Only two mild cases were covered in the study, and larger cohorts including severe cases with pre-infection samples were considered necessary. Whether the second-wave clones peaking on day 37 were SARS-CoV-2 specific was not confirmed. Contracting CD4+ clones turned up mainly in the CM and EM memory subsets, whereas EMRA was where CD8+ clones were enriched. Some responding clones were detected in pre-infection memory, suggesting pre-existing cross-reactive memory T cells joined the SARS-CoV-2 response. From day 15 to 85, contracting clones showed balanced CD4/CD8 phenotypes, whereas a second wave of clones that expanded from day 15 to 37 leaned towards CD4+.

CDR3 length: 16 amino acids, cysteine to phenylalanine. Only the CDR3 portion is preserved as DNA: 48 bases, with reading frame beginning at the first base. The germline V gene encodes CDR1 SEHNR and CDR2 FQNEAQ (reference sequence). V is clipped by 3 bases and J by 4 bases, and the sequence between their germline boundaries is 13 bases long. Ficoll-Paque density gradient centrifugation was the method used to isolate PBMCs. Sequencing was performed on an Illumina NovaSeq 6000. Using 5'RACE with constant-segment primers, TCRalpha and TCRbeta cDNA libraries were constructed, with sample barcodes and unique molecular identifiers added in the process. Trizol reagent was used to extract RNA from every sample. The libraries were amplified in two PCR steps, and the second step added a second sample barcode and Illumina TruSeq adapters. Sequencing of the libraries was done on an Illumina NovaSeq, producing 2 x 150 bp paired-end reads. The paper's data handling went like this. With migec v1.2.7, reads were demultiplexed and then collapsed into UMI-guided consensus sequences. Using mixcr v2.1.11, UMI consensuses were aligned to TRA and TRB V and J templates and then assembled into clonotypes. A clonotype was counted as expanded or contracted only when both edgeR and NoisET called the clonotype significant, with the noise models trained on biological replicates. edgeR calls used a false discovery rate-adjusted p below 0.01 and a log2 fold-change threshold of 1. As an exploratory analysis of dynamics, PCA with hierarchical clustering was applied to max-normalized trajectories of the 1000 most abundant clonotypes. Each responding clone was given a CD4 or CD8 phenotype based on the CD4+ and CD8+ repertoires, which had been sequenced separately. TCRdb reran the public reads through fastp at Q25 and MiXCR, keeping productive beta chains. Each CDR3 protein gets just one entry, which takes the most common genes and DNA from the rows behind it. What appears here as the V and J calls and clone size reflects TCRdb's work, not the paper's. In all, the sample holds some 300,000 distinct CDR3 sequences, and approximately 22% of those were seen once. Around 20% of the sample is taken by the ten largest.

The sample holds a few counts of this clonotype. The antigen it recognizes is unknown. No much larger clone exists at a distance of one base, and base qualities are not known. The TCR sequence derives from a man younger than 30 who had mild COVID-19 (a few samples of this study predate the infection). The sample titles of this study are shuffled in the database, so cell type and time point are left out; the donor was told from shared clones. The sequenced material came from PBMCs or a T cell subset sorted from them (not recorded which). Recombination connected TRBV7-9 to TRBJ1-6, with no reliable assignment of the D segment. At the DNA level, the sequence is TGTGCCAGCAGCTTTGCGACGACCTGGTATAATTCACCCCTCCACTTT. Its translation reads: CASSFATTWYNSPLHF. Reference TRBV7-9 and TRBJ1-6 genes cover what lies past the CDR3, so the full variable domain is DTGVSQNPRHKITKRGQNVTFRCDPISEHNRLYWYRQTLGQGPEFLTYFQNEAQLEKSRLLSDRFSAERPKGSFSTLEIQRTEQGDSAMYLCASSFATTWYNSPLHFGNGTRLTVT.